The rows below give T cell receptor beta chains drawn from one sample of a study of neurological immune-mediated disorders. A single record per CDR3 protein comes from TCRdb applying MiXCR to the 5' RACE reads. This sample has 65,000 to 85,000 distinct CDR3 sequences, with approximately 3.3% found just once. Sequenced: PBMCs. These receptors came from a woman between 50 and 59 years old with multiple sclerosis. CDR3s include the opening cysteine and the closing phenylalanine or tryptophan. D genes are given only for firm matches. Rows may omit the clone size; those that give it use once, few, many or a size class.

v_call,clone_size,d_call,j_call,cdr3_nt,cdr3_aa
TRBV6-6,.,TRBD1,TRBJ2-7,TGTGCCAGCAGTTACTTTCACGGGACAGGGGTTGCCTACGAGCAGTACTTC,CASSYFHGTGVAYEQYF
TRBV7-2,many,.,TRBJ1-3,TGTGCCAGCAGCTTCTCTAATGGAAACACCATATATTTT,CASSFSNGNTIYF
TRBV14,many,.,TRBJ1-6,TGTGCCAGCAGCCAAGGCAGGGACAATTCACCCCTCCACTTT,CASSQGRDNSPLHF
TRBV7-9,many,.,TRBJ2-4,TGTGCCAGCAGCGTCAGTGGGGACGGCAAAAACATTCAGTACTTC,CASSVSGDGKNIQYF
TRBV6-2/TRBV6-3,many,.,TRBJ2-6,TGTGCCAGCAGTTACGAACCGTTGGGGCTCCCGAGCCTTTCTGGGGCCAACGTCCTGACTTTC,CASSYEPLGLPSLSGANVLTF
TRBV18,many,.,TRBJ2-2,TGTGCCAGCTCTGGGACATCGAACACCGGGGAGCTGTTTTTT,CASSGTSNTGELFF
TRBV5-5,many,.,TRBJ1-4,TGTGCCAGCAGCTTCAGGGACCCTAATGAAAAACTGTTTTTT,CASSFRDPNEKLFF
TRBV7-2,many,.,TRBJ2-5,TGTGCCAGCAGCTTAGGGCAGACGACCCAGTACTTC,CASSLGQTTQYF
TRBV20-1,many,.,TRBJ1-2,TGCAGTGCTAGAGATAACTATGGCTACACCTTC,CSARDNYGYTF
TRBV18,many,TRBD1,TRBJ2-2,TGTGCCAGCTCACCCAGGACAGGGGCCGACACCGGGGAGCTGTTTTTT,CASSPRTGADTGELFF
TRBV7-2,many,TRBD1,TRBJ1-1,TGTGCCAGCAGCTTAATGGGACAGGGTGAAGCTTTCTTT,CASSLMGQGEAFF
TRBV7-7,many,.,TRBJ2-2,TGTGCCAGCAGCTCCAATACAGGGGGGGCCGGGGAGCTGTTTTTT,CASSSNTGGAGELFF
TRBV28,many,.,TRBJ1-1,TGTGCCAGCAAAGAACAGGGATCCAACACTGAAGCTTTCTTT,CASKEQGSNTEAFF
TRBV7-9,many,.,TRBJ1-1,TGTGCCAGCAGCTTACGGGACACTGAAGCTTTCTTT,CASSLRDTEAFF
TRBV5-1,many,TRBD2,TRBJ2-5,TGCGCCAGCAGCTTGTCTAGCGGGAGACAAGAGACCCAGTACTTC,CASSLSSGRQETQYF
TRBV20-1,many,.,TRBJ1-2,TGCAGTGCTAGTAAGGGGTTTGATGGCTACACCTTC,CSASKGFDGYTF
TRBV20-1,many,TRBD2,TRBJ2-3,TGCAGTACTCTAGCGGGGGGCTTTAACACAGATACGCAGTATTTT,CSTLAGGFNTDTQYF
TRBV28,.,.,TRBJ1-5,TGTGCCAGCAGTCAACCCGCAAAAATTACGACCCAGAATTTT,CASSQPAKITTQNF
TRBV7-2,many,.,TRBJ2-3,TGTGCCAGCAGCTTTCGTACTATTCGCACAGATACGCAGTATTTT,CASSFRTIRTDTQYF
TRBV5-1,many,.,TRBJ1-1,TGCGCCAGCAGCTTTTCAGGGGTGAACACTGAAGCTTTCTTT,CASSFSGVNTEAFF
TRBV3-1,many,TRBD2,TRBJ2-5,TGTGCCAGCAGCGGAGCGGGAGGAGGGGAGACCCAGTACTTC,CASSGAGGGETQYF
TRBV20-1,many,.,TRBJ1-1,TGCAGTGCTAGAGAACAGACAGACCCCATGAACACTGAAGCTTTCTTT,CSAREQTDPMNTEAFF
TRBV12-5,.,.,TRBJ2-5,TGTGCTAGTGGTTTGGTACTTGCAGGGATGGTAGAGACCCAGTACTTC,CASGLVLAGMVETQYF
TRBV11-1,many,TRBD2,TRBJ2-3,TGTGCCAGCAGCTTAAGGCCTAGCGGGGATGATACGCAGTATTTT,CASSLRPSGDDTQYF
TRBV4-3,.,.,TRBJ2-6,TGCGCCAGCAGCCAAGAGGGGCGGGGGCGTGGGGCCAACGTCCTGACTTTC,CASSQEGRGRGANVLTF
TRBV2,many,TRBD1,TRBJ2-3,TGTGCCAGCAGTTCGGACAGGCCTCGGGATACGCAGTATTTT,CASSSDRPRDTQYF
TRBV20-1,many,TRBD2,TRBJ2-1,TGCAGTGCTACTAAACCAAGCGGGAGGGCCAATGAGCAGTTCTTC,CSATKPSGRANEQFF
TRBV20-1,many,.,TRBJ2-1,TGCAGTGCTAGATCCCAGGAGTCCTACAATGAGCAGTTCTTC,CSARSQESYNEQFF
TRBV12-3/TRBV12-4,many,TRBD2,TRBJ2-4,TGTGCCAGCAACATAGCGGGGCCCCGGAACATTCAGTACTTC,CASNIAGPRNIQYF
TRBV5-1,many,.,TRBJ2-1,TGCGCCAGCAGCCCCTCCGGGACCTACAATGAGCAGTTCTTC,CASSPSGTYNEQFF
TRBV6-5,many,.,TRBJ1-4,TGTGCCAGCAGTCGGCACGGGACGGATACTGAAAAACTGTTTTTT,CASSRHGTDTEKLFF
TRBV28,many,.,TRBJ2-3,TGTGCCAGCAGTTTATTGCCGCCCGGGGATACGCAGTATTTT,CASSLLPPGDTQYF
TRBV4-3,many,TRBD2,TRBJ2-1,TGCGCCAGCAGCCACGACCTGACTAGCGGGACGTACAATGAGCAGTTCTTC,CASSHDLTSGTYNEQFF
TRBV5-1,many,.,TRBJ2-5,TGCGCCAGCAGCTTCCTGTACCAAGAGACCCAGTACTTC,CASSFLYQETQYF
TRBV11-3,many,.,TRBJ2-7,TGTGCCAGCAGCTTATATGTCACCTACGAGCAGTACTTC,CASSLYVTYEQYF
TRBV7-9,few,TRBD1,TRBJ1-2,TGTGCCAGCAGCCCCCCCGGGACAGCAATCATTTATGGCTACACCTTC,CASSPPGTAIIYGYTF
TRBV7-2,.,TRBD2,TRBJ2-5,TGTGCCAGCAGCTTAGGGCGGGGGTTCGCCCAAGAGACCCAGTACTTC,CASSLGRGFAQETQYF
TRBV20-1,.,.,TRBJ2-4,TGCAGTGCGCACGGTGGGGGAACACCAATTCAGTACTTC,CSAHGGGTPIQYF
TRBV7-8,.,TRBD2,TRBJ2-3,TGTGCCAGCAGCTCTCCTTTTTTTGGGAGGGCCCACGTCACAGATACGCAGTATTTT,CASSSPFFGRAHVTDTQYF
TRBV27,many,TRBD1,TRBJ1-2,TGTGCCAGCAGTAGAACAGGGGGCGGTCACATCGGCTACACCTTC,CASSRTGGGHIGYTF
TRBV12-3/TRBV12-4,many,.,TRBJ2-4,TGTGCCAGCAGTCCCCCCCCCCTAGGGAACATTCAGTACTTC,CASSPPPLGNIQYF
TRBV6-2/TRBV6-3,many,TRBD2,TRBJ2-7,TGTGCCAGCAGGCGGACTAGCGGGAGTCGGGACGAGCAGTACTTC,CASRRTSGSRDEQYF
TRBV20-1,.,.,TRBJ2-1,TGCAGTGCCCACCGGAGCTCCTACAATGAGCAGTTCTTC,CSAHRSSYNEQFF
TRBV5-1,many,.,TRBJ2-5,TGCGCCAGCATGAGCAGCTGGGGCTACCAAGAGACCCAGTACTTC,CASMSSWGYQETQYF
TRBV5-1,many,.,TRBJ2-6,TGCGCCAGCCTTGGGCTCTCTGGGGCCAACGTCCTGACTTTC,CASLGLSGANVLTF
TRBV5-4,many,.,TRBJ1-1,TGTGCCAGCAGCCCGGCGGCAGGGGACACTGAAGCTTTCTTT,CASSPAAGDTEAFF
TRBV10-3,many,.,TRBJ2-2,TGTGCCATCACGGCGACCTCGAACACCGGGGAGCTGTTTTTT,CAITATSNTGELFF
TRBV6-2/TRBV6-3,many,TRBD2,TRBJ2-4,TGTGCCAGCAGTTACGGCGGGGGAAGCAACATTCAGTACTTC,CASSYGGGSNIQYF
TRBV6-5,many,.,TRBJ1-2,TGTGCCAGCAGTCAATCAGGGAGCTATGGCTACACCTTC,CASSQSGSYGYTF
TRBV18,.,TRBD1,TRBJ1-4,TGTGCCAGCTCACCCTACAGGGGCACCGCAAACAGTGAAAAACTGTTTTTT,CASSPYRGTANSEKLFF
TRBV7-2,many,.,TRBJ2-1,TGTGCCAGCAGCCGACTTAGCGGAGTTTCCTACAATGAGCAGTTCTTC,CASSRLSGVSYNEQFF
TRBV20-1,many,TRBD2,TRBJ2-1,TGCAGTGCTAGACTCCCCTCGTCTAGCGGGAGGAATGAGCAGTTCTTC,CSARLPSSSGRNEQFF